Given below is one T cell receptor (beta chain) in context. Its antigen is currently not known. Per-base qualities were not stored, and no clone one base away is much larger. The data stem from a study of CD8+ T cells in alopecia areata (dated by TCRdb to 2017 to 2018). Looking at the study overall: The treated patients, all with moderate-to-severe alopecia areata, were enrolled in an open-label pilot trial of oral tofacitinib given at 5 to 10 mg twice daily. Tofacitinib was administered for 6 to 18 months, and 6 months of follow-up off drug were then conducted to assess delayed response and recurrence. In treated patients, disease severity was measured using the SALT score, which gives the percentage of scalp surface area affected. RNA came from the PAXgene miRNA kit for fixed scalp, the miRNeasy kit for PBMCs, and the RNeasy kit for mouse skin. Scalp clonality was compared across normal scalp (n=4), patchy alopecia areata scalp (n=8), and alopecia totalis/universalis scalp (n=8). Biopsies were taken from tofacitinib-treated patients at baseline and at 4 and 24 weeks of treatment, and a later scalp biopsy was taken in several of the tofacitinib-treated patients. High-throughput TCRbeta sequencing was used to examine T cell clonal expansion in alopecia areata in both the C3H/HeJ mouse model and human patients. TCRbeta CDR3 regions were amplified by immunoSEQ multiplex PCR with 35 Vbeta forward and 13 Jbeta reverse primers. In humans, TCRbeta sequencing was performed on scalp tissue and on sorted CD4+ and CD8+ peripheral blood T cells from healthy controls and from patients with patchy or totalis/universalis alopecia areata. Results the study describes overall, beyond this receptor: During tofacitinib treatment, many expanded lesional clones remained in scalp and blood, and this persistence may partly explain relapse after treatment is stopped. Unlike mouse skin, where gammadelta T cells dominate, normal human skin contains resident alphabeta T cells that get sequenced too, which complicates analysis of the scalp TCR repertoire. Shared TCR sequences between patients were less evident than in mice, which may be partly attributable to HLA diversity in the patient population. Compared with normal scalp, lesional scalp had higher clonality and more expanded CD8+ clones, particularly in alopecia totalis/universalis, a pattern that suggests antigenic drive. The treated cohort was small, with a single nonresponder, so links between baseline CD8+ expansion and response need larger studies. Tofacitinib significantly lowered scalp clonality and the number of expanded CD8+ clones among the top 100 scalp clones.

Sample time point, as interpreted from the label and publication: roughly 24 weeks on oral tofacitinib. The label giving this sample's treatment or condition can be read as: oral pan-JAK inhibitor, 5-10 mg twice daily. Lesional scalp punch biopsies and peripheral blood were collected from alopecia areata patients. After PBMCs were isolated by density centrifugation and stained for CD3, CD4 and CD8, a FACSAria was used to sort CD4+ and CD8+ T cells. The protocol used for the library was the immunoSEQ multiplex PCR assay. To provide template for TCR sequencing, every sample had RNA extracted and reverse transcribed into cDNA. First-strand cDNA was synthesized with SuperScript III using a 2:1 mix of oligo-dT and random hexamers. A synthetic immune receptor repertoire was used to measure amplification bias, and any remaining bias was corrected computationally. The paper's data handling went like this. Raw reads were preprocessed for error removal, and CDR3 was defined according to IMGT conventions as running from the conserved cysteine to phenylalanine. Clonality was calculated as 1 minus Shannon entropy normalized by log2 of the number of productive unique TCRs. Scalp TCRbeta sequences were cross-referenced with sorted blood CD4 and CD8 repertoires so that the CD4 or CD8 identity of scalp clones could be inferred. The table was pulled from immuneACCESS by TCRdb, which kept in-frame rearrangements only. Such tables lose some clones; where checked, under half of the loss comes from unresolved V genes, and the rest has no known cause. Clonal size and the V and J genes are those of that table, whereas D and trimming came from the DNA. The sample profile shows over 150,000 clones; roughly 53% of them were found once. The ten largest clones take up around 13% of the sample.

The CDR3 contains 12 residues, cysteine and phenylalanine counted. This entry keeps only the CDR3 DNA: 36 bases, framed from base 1. The CDR1 and CDR2 encoded by the germline V gene are SNHLY and FYNNEI. V is shortened by 2 bases, J by 6 bases, and the region joining them spans 7 bases. Sequencing used CD8+ T cells sorted from blood, obtained at week 24, from a patient treated with tofacitinib. The TCR was taken from a human donor with alopecia areata. The rearrangement joined TRBV2 to TRBJ1-2; confidence is insufficient to name the D gene. Here the CDR3 is given as CASSEPGNGYTF. The sequenced DNA: TGTGCCAGCAGTGAACCCGGGAATGGCTACACCTTC.